These 19 T cell receptor beta chains came from one sample sequenced in a study of blood T cell repertoires in COVID-19. The protocol was immunoSEQ multiplex PCR, while the TCRdb copy is restricted to in-frame clones and leaves out a portion. Of some 110,000 clones in the sample, 75% to 90% were seen once. Specimen: peripheral blood. The receptors originated from a woman between 65 and 79 years old with acute or convalescent COVID-19.

The chain couples TRBV7-3 to TRBJ2-3; D ambiguous. The V end lost 1 base, the J end lost 5 bases, and 10 bases lay between the germline ends. CDR1 and CDR2 (germline): SGHTA, FQGTGA. The CDR3 loop spans 14 amino acids. Here the CDR3 reads CASSLNPSGDTQYF. CDR3 sequence (DNA): TGTGCCAGCAGCTTAAACCCGTCCGGAGATACGCAGTATTTT. Based on the CDR3 plus reference TRBV7-3 and TRBJ2-3, the full variable domain is GAGVSQTPSNKVTEKGKYVELRCDPISGHTALYWYRQSLGQGPEFLIYFQGTGAADDSGLPNDRFFAVRPEGSVSTLKIQRTERGDSAVYLCASSLNPSGDTQYFGPGTRLTVL.

This chain links TRBV14 with TRBJ1-6; 10 bases are shared with TRBD1. This CDR3 contains 16 residues. The ends lost 4 bases at V and 8 bases at J; junction bases unmatched: 8. Germline V gene data show CDR1 as SGHDN and CDR2 as FVKESK. The CDR3 DNA reads TGTGCCAGCAGCCTCAGTCCCGGGACAGGGGATTCACCCCTCCACTTT. It specifies CASSLSPGTGDSPLHF.

The chain links TRBV9 to TRBJ1-2; unclear D gene. The CDR3 length is 15 residues. Trimming pared 4 bases from V and 2 bases from J, leaving 15 bases between. CDR1 is SGDLS and CDR2 is YYNGEE in the germline V gene. This chain's CDR3 is CASSPRAGGNYGYTF. For the CDR3, the DNA is TGTGCCAGCAGCCCCCGGGCGGGAGGCAACTATGGCTACACCTTC.

This chain uses TRBV10-3 with TRBJ1-1; D is undetermined. The CDR3 spans 16 residues. V lost 6 bases, J lost 6 bases, and 23 bases lay in between. CDR1 and CDR2 (germline): ENHRY, SYGVKD. CDR3 sequence: CAISAYGSPLGAEAFF. The CDR3 coding sequence is TGTGCCATCAGCGCCTATGGGAGTCCCTTGGGAGCTGAAGCTTTCTTT.

This clone was seen only a few times. The rearrangement joins TRBV3-1 (or the pseudogene TRBV3-2) to TRBJ1-5; D may be TRBD1 (5 bases). This CDR3 is 15 amino acids long. The V end lost 4 bases, the J end lost 9 bases, and 19 bases lay between the germline ends. CDR1 is LGHDT and CDR2 is YNNKEL in the germline V gene (reference sequence). The DNA for the CDR3 is TGTGCCAGCAGCCCAAGCGAAACTCGTACAGGGCCCCAGCATTTT. Translated, it gives CASSPSETRTGPQHF.

The V call is TRBV14, the J call TRBJ2-1, with 9 bases that match TRBD2. The CDR3 totals 15 residues. Germline V gene sequence: CDR1 SGHDN, CDR2 FVKESK. J lost 5 bases, V lost 1 base, and 3 bases had no gene match. CDR3 protein: CASSQALAGHNEQFF. The CDR3 DNA is TGTGCCAGCAGCCAAGCGCTAGCGGGACACAATGAGCAGTTCTTC.

The chain carries TRBV12-3 or TRBV12-4 and TRBJ1-2; unclear D gene. This CDR3 has 12 amino acids. V lost 4 bases, J lost 2 bases, and 5 bases lay in between. As DNA, the CDR3 is TGTGCCAGCAGTTCCGTGAACTATGGCTACACCTTC. This codes for CASSSVNYGYTF.

The genes are TRBV5-4 and TRBJ1-1; D is ambiguous. Germline V gene sequence: CDR1 SGHNT, CDR2 YYREEE (reference sequence). The CDR3 has 15 residues. The V end was cut by 1 base, the J end by 1 base, with 11 bases between. The CDR3 nucleotides are TGTGCCAGCAGCTTGAAGATTTCGGGGAACACTGAAGCTTTCTTT. Translation gives CASSLKISGNTEAFF.

The J gene is TRBJ2-5, the V gene TRBV6-6; TRBD2 is a possible D gene (6 bases). Germline V gene lookup returns CDR1 MNHNY and CDR2 SVGAGI (reference sequence). V lost 6 bases and J lost 7, with 15 bases in between. This CDR3 has 13 amino acids. In nucleotides, the CDR3 is TGTGCCAGCAGCCGGATCTTGGGGGGGACCCAGTACTTC. Translated, it gives CASSRILGGTQYF.

V and J are TRBV6-5 and TRBJ2-2; TRBD2 matches 7 bases. This CDR3 has 12 amino acids. Germline V gene sequence: CDR1 MNHEY, CDR2 SVGAGI. Trimming at V came to 10 bases and at J to 4 bases, leaving 3 bases not matched to a gene. The CDR3 nucleotides read TGTGCCACTAGCGGAGTCACCGGGGAGCTGTTTTTT. Protein sequence: CATSGVTGELFF.

The chain carries TRBV4-1 and TRBJ2-3, with 9 bases that match TRBD1. The CDR3 extends over 17 amino acids. With 4 bases clipped from V and 0 bases from J, the junction kept 8 bases outside the gene matches. Germline V gives CDR1 MGHRA, CDR2 YSYEKL. CDR3: CASSLIFGTGSTDTQYF. The CDR3 DNA reads TGCGCCAGCAGCCTCATATTTGGGACAGGGAGCACAGATACGCAGTATTTT.

This chain joins TRBV6-1 and TRBJ1-5, with D tentatively TRBD1 (6 bases). The CDR3 covers 16 residues. Germline V gives CDR1 MNHNS, CDR2 SASEGT. Trimming stripped 3 bases from V and 7 bases from J, with 19 bases between. The CDR3, as DNA: TGTGCCAGCAGTGACCCGGCCCTAGGGGGAACGCAGCCCCAGCATTTT. Translation: CASSDPALGGTQPQHF.

The V gene is TRBV27, the J gene TRBJ2-3; TRBD2 matches at 10 bases. This CDR3 spans 14 amino acids. Germline loops: CDR1 MNHEY, CDR2 SMNVEV (reference sequence). The trim removed 3 bases at V and 8 bases at J, leaving 5 bases unmatched. CDR3 loop: CASSLASGSGTQYF. The CDR3 DNA reads as TGTGCCAGCAGTTTGGCTAGCGGGAGTGGTACGCAGTATTTT.

This clone was recorded once. The chain links TRBV18 to TRBJ2-1; 12 nucleotides agree with TRBD2. V was clipped by 0 bases and J by 10 bases; unmatched bases: 10. Germline CDR1 KGHSH, CDR2 LQKENI. The CDR3 is made up of 17 amino acids. CDR3 sequence: CASSPPTSGGLGAEQFF. For the CDR3, the DNA is TGTGCCAGCTCACCACCGACTAGCGGGGGCTTGGGAGCGGAGCAGTTCTTC.

This clone was seen more than once but under ten times. The chain uses TRBV10-3 and TRBJ2-1; perhaps TRBD2 as D (5 bases). Germline CDR1 and CDR2: ENHRY and SYGVKD. Trimming took off 2 bases at V and 3 bases at J, with 11 bases between the two ends. The CDR3 is made up of 15 amino acids. The CDR3 nucleotides read TGTGCCATCAGTGAGGAGGGCGGCTACTACAATGAGCAGTTCTTC. Amino acid sequence: CAISEEGGYYNEQFF.

V and J are TRBV18 and TRBJ1-5; 9 bases are a match to TRBD1. The V and J ends lost 4 bases and 2 bases, in that order; junction bases with no gene match: 6. This CDR3 contains 16 residues. In germline, CDR1 is KGHSH, CDR2 LQKENI. CDR3 region: CASSRYRTGGNQPQHF. The CDR3 DNA reads as TGTGCCAGCTCACGATATAGGACAGGGGGCAATCAGCCCCAGCATTTT. The whole variable domain, filled in from reference TRBV18 and TRBJ1-5, reads NAGVMQNPRHLVRRRGQEARLRCSPMKGHSHVYWYRQLPEEGLKFMVYLQKENIIDESGMPKERFSAEFPKEGPSILRIQQVVRGDSAAYFCASSRYRTGGNQPQHFGDGTRLSIL.

The rearrangement links TRBV11-3 to TRBJ2-7; TRBD2 aligns across 13 bases. V lost 4 bases, J lost 4 bases, and 7 bases stayed unmatched. Germline CDR1 and CDR2: SGHNT and YENEEA. The CDR3 is 16 amino acids. The DNA of the CDR3 is TGTGCCAGCAGCTCCGGAATGACTAGCGGGAGGTACGAGCAGTACTTC. This codes for CASSSGMTSGRYEQYF.

This clone appeared a few times. This chain links TRBV6-5 with TRBJ2-1, with 7 nucleotides matching TRBD1. The CDR3 has 15 amino acids. Germline CDR1 and CDR2: MNHEY and SVGAGI. V shed 4 bases and J 4 bases; nucleotides not matched to a gene: 7. CDR3 sequence: CASSSDRAAYNEQFF. The CDR3 DNA sequence: TGTGCCAGCAGTTCCGACAGGGCGGCTTACAATGAGCAGTTCTTC.

V and J are TRBV10-3 and TRBJ1-1, with TRBD1 matching 8 bases. Germline V lookup: CDR1 ENHRY, CDR2 SYGVKD. J gave up 8 bases and V 2 bases, and 4 bases lay outside the gene matches. The CDR3 length is 13 residues. The CDR3, as DNA: TGTGCCATCAGTGAGAGGGCAGGGGGCGAAGCTTTCTTT. Its translation: CAISERAGGEAFF.